This passage covers 10 T cell receptor beta chains from one sample sequenced in a study of blood T cell repertoires in COVID-19. Sequencing was performed with immunoSEQ multiplex PCR; in TCRdb, only in-frame clones are kept and a portion is missing. The table includes approximately 70,000 clones, over 80% detected once. The sequencing input was peripheral blood. The receptors come from a woman aged 50 to 60 with acute or convalescent COVID-19.

The chain links TRBV27 to TRBJ2-1; D might be TRBD2 (6 bases). Per the germline V gene, CDR1 is MNHEY and CDR2 is SMNVEV (reference sequence). Trimming removed 3 bases from V and 1 base from J, with 7 bases in between. The length of the CDR3 is 14 residues. The CDR3 nucleotides read TGTGCCAGCAGTTTCGGGGGATCCTACAATGAGCAGTTCTTC. Its translation: CASSFGGSYNEQFF.

This chain connects TRBV6-5 to TRBJ2-7, with a tentative D call TRBD2 (6 bases). CDR3 length: 15 residues. Germline CDR1 is MNHEY and CDR2 is SVGAGI. Trimming cost V 6 bases and J 0 bases, with 15 bases left between them. CDR3 residues: CASSKGLAYSYEQYF. Here the CDR3 DNA reads TGTGCCAGCAGCAAGGGGCTAGCGTACTCCTACGAGCAGTACTTC.

J is TRBJ2-1 and V is TRBV19; tentatively, D is TRBD1 (5 bases). The CDR3 is 14 amino acids. Germline assignment: CDR1 LNHDA and CDR2 SQIVND (reference sequence). V was shortened by 8 bases and J by 3 bases, with 14 bases between the two germline ends. In DNA, the CDR3 is TGTGCCAGTTCCCCCTCGACAGTCTACAATGAGCAGTTCTTC. Amino acids: CASSPSTVYNEQFF.

The rearrangement joins TRBV18 to TRBJ1-1; TRBD1 might be the D (6 bases). The CDR3 has 13 residues. CDR1 and CDR2 from the germline V gene are KGHSH and LQKENI. The ends were cut back, 4 bases at V and 1 base at J, with 7 bases in the middle. Written as DNA, the CDR3 is TGTGCCAGCTCACGACAGGAGAACACTGAAGCTTTCTTT. Its protein is CASSRQENTEAFF.

J is TRBJ2-3 and V is TRBV9; weak D call: TRBD2 (5 bases). Germline V lookup: CDR1 SGDLS, CDR2 YYNGEE. Trimming left V 1 base short and J 2 bases short, with 11 bases between. CDR3 size: 15 residues. The CDR3, as DNA: TGTGCCAGCAGCGTACGCGGGCTTATCACAGATACGCAGTATTTT. Translation gives CASSVRGLITDTQYF.

The J gene is TRBJ2-1, the V gene TRBV19, with a tentative D call TRBD2 (7 bases). This CDR3 is 16 amino acids long. V lost 1 base and J 5 bases, leaving 15 bases between the germline ends. CDR1 is LNHDA, CDR2 SQIVND, per germline (reference sequence). The CDR3 DNA follows: TGTGCCAGTAGTATAGGAAAGGGGGGGAGAAACAATGAGCAGTTCTTC. Protein product: CASSIGKGGRNNEQFF.

The chain joins TRBV21-1 to TRBJ1-2; the D call in the table, TRBD1, was not verified against the DNA. TRBV21-1 is a listed pseudogene. CDR3 length: 16 amino acids. The CDR3 spells CASSGVYRSGHYGYTF. CDR3 bases: TGTGCCAGCAGCGGAGTCTACAGGAGTGGGCACTATGGCTACACCTTC.

J is TRBJ2-2 and V is TRBV18; TRBD1 agrees at 7 bases. The V and J ends lost 4 bases and 3 bases, in that order; junction bases with no gene match: 5. The CDR3 extends over 15 amino acids. Germline CDR1 KGHSH, CDR2 LQKENI. In DNA form, the CDR3 reads TGTGCCAGCTCACTGCGACAGGGCGACACCGGGGAGCTGTTTTTT. Its protein is CASSLRQGDTGELFF. Drawing the rest from reference TRBV18 and TRBJ2-2, the complete variable domain is NAGVMQNPRHLVRRRGQEARLRCSPMKGHSHVYWYRQLPEEGLKFMVYLQKENIIDESGMPKERFSAEFPKEGPSILRIQQVVRGDSAAYFCASSLRQGDTGELFFGEGSRLTVL.

V gene TRBV27 combines with J gene TRBJ1-5; D is perhaps TRBD1 (6 bases). Trimming took off 0 bases at V and 7 bases at J, with 13 bases between the two ends. Germline lookup yields CDR1 MNHEY and CDR2 SMNVEV (reference sequence). The length of the CDR3 is 15 residues. The CDR3 bases are TGTGCCAGCAGTTTATCAGACAGGCCGGGACAGCCCCAGCATTTT. This codes for CASSLSDRPGQPQHF.

The chain carries TRBV6-1 and TRBJ1-2, with D uncertain. This CDR3 is built from 14 residues. Trimming took 1 base from V and 4 from J, leaving 10 bases between them. Germline values: CDR1 MNHNS, CDR2 SASEGT. Here the CDR3 DNA reads TGTGCCAGCAGTGAAGAGGTCAGGCGCTATGGCTACACCTTC. Translating gives CASSEEVRRYGYTF.